These 28 T cell receptor beta chains came from one sample sequenced in a study of blood T cell repertoires in COVID-19. Clones were sequenced by immunoSEQ multiplex PCR, and TCRdb holds only the in-frame ones, with some missing. The sample consists of some 180,000 clones, around nine tenths of them appearing once. Specimen: peripheral blood. These receptors were obtained from a man aged 45-65 years with acute or convalescent COVID-19.

This clone has at least ten counts. The chain combines TRBV7-9 with TRBJ2-2; possible D gene TRBD1, 7 bases. V was clipped by 7 bases and J by 0 bases, with 21 bases between them. Germline V gene data show CDR1 as SEHNR and CDR2 as FQNEAQ (reference sequence). The CDR3 spans 18 residues. In DNA form, the CDR3 reads TGTGCCAGCACCCAAACGGGGGCCACAGGGGCGAACACCGGGGAGCTGTTTTTT. This translates into CASTQTGATGANTGELFF.

This clone came up once. The rearrangement joins TRBV10-3 to TRBJ2-3; 10 bases match TRBD2. This CDR3 contains 16 residues. CDR1 and CDR2 (germline): ENHRY, SYGVKD. V shed 5 bases, J shed 4 bases, and the junction held 9 bases outside the gene matches. The CDR3 DNA follows: TGTGCCATCAGTCAGCTAGCGGGGGTCCCCCCAGATACGCAGTATTTT. This sequence encodes CAISQLAGVPPDTQYF.

With regard to this clone: Relative to the germline gene, one junction end is altered; a read error may explain this. This chain uses TRBV7-6 with TRBJ2-2; 7 bases are a match to TRBD2. CDR1 is SGHVS, CDR2 FNYEAQ, per germline. The CDR3 sequence is 16 residues long. CDR3 in amino acids: CASSLAGTKNTGELFF. The CDR3 region has the DNA TGTGCCAGCAGCCTAGCCGGGACTAAGAACACCGGGGAGCTGTTTTTT.

The chain joins TRBV10-3 to TRBJ1-2, with TRBD1 as a possible D gene (6 bases). Trimming stripped 0 bases from V and 5 bases from J, with 13 bases between. The germline V gene has CDR1 ENHRY and CDR2 SYGVKD. The CDR3 extends over 15 amino acids. The CDR3 DNA reads as TGTGCCATCAGTGAGTCCTCGGGGGGCAGGTATGGCTACACCTTC. Translating it yields CAISESSGGRYGYTF.

The chain uses TRBV6-5 and TRBJ2-3; 8 bases fit TRBD2. The CDR3 has 15 residues. Germline loops: CDR1 MNHEY, CDR2 SVGAGI. The V segment lost 6 bases and the J segment 6 bases; nucleotides outside the gene matches: 11. This chain's CDR3 is CASRVSGNSADTQYF. DNA of the CDR3: TGTGCCAGCAGGGTTAGCGGGAACAGTGCGGATACGCAGTATTTT.

The rearrangement uses TRBV3-1 (or the pseudogene TRBV3-2) and TRBJ1-1; TRBD1 agrees at 11 bases. The V segment lost 4 bases and the J segment 5 bases; nucleotides outside the gene matches: 9. Germline V CDR1 and CDR2: LGHDT, YNNKEL (reference sequence). The CDR3 contains 16 residues. The CDR3 loop is CASSLRRDRGRTEAFF. Written as DNA, the CDR3 is TGTGCCAGCAGCCTCCGGCGGGACAGGGGGAGAACTGAAGCTTTCTTT.

This rearrangement joins TRBV29-1 to TRBJ1-1; D is uncertain. The CDR3 has 12 residues. Germline CDR1 reads SQVTM; CDR2 reads ANQGSEA. Trimming took off 4 bases at V and 1 base at J, with 7 bases between the two ends. The CDR3: CSVGTPNTEAFF. The DNA for the CDR3 is TGCAGCGTTGGGACTCCGAACACTGAAGCTTTCTTT.

The chain recombines TRBV4-2 with TRBJ2-7, with D maybe TRBD2 (6 bases). V was shortened by 6 bases and J by 0 bases, with 15 bases between the two germline ends. The CDR3 contains 15 residues. CDR1 and CDR2 from the germline V gene are LGHNA and YNFKEQ. For the CDR3, the DNA is TGTGCCAGCAGGACCGTGGCTAGCGACTCCTACGAGCAGTACTTC. It is translated as CASRTVASDSYEQYF.

The chain uses TRBV6-5 and TRBJ2-2; no reliable D call. The CDR3 is made up of 15 amino acids. Germline V gene data show CDR1 as MNHEY and CDR2 as SVGAGI. Between the trimmed V and J ends, which lost 5 bases and 0 bases, there was a span of 10 bases. CDR3 DNA sequence: TGTGCCAGCAGTCTTGAGGCGGCGAACACCGGGGAGCTGTTTTTT. It codes for CASSLEAANTGELFF.

The V gene is TRBV28, the J gene TRBJ1-5; D is possibly TRBD1 (6 bases). The germline CDR1 and CDR2 sequences are MDHEN and SYDVKM. The germline V and J ends were trimmed by 6 bases and 2 bases, with 20 bases remaining between them. CDR3 length: 17 amino acids. This CDR3 reads CASRPSPGVVRNQPQHF. The CDR3, as DNA: TGTGCCAGCAGACCTTCCCCAGGGGTGGTGCGCAATCAGCCCCAGCATTTT. The full variable domain, in which reference TRBV28 and TRBJ1-5 provide the parts outside the CDR3, is DVKVTQSSRYLVKRTGEKVFLECVQDMDHENMFWYRQDPGLGLRLIYFSYDVKMKEKGDIPEGYSVSREKKERFSLILESASTNQTSMYLCASRPSPGVVRNQPQHFGDGTRLSIL.

This clone has more than one count but fewer than ten. The V gene is TRBV28, the J gene TRBJ2-7; possible D gene TRBD2, 5 bases. The germline CDR1 and CDR2 sequences are MDHEN and SYDVKM. Trimming left V 3 bases short and J 1 base short, with 10 bases between. The CDR3 extends over 14 amino acids. CDR3 sequence: CASSFGRRSYEQYF. CDR3 DNA sequence: TGTGCCAGCAGTTTCGGTAGGAGGTCCTACGAGCAGTACTTC.

Details on this clone: Its ends do not fully match the called genes, so a read error is possible. V and J are TRBV7-7 and TRBJ2-5; 10 positions match TRBD2. Germline CDR1 SSHAT, CDR2 FNYEAQ (reference sequence). This CDR3 has 15 amino acids. The CDR3 loop reads CASSLKRGGPGTQYF. The CDR3 DNA sequence: TGTGCTAGCAGCTTAAAGCGGGGGGGCCCGGGGACCCAGTACTTC.

DNA for the CDR3: TGTGCCAGCAGTTACCGGACAGTTTCACCCCTCCACTTT. Protein: CASSYRTVSPLHF. The J gene is TRBJ1-6, the V gene TRBV6-5, with a possible D match to TRBD1 (6 bases). This CDR3 is built from 13 residues. Germline CDR1 reads MNHEY; CDR2 reads SVGAGI. V dropped 2 bases and J dropped 9 bases, with 8 bases sitting between them.

V is TRBV18 and J is TRBJ1-1; D gene ambiguous. V was cut by 2 bases and J by 1 base, with 17 bases left in between. Looked up from germline, CDR1 is KGHSH and CDR2 is LQKENI. CDR3 length equals 17 residues. CDR3 in amino acids: CASSPNLGTGGNTEAFF. The CDR3 DNA reads TGTGCCAGCTCACCAAATCTCGGTACGGGAGGGAACACTGAAGCTTTCTTT. The full variable domain, completed using reference TRBV18 and TRBJ1-1, is NAGVMQNPRHLVRRRGQEARLRCSPMKGHSHVYWYRQLPEEGLKFMVYLQKENIIDESGMPKERFSAEFPKEGPSILRIQQVVRGDSAAYFCASSPNLGTGGNTEAFFGQGTRLTVV.

The V call is TRBV7-9, the J call TRBJ2-3; 8 bases are shared with TRBD2. The CDR3 length is 16 residues. Germline CDR1 is SEHNR and CDR2 is FQNEAQ (reference sequence). V shed 3 bases, J shed 7 bases, and the junction held 12 bases outside the gene matches. The chain's CDR3 is CASSFGSGSQANTQYF. CDR3 sequence (DNA): TGTGCCAGCAGCTTCGGAAGCGGGAGTCAGGCAAATACGCAGTATTTT.

The V call is TRBV5-1, the J call TRBJ2-1; 10 bases line up with TRBD1. Germline assignment: CDR1 SGHRS and CDR2 YFSETQ. CDR3 size: 17 residues. With 1 base clipped from V and 2 bases from J, the junction kept 6 bases outside the gene matches. This CDR3 is CASSLTPGQGAYNEQFF. For the CDR3, the DNA is TGCGCCAGCAGCTTGACCCCCGGACAGGGGGCCTACAATGAGCAGTTCTTC.

V is TRBV28 and J is TRBJ1-5; D might be TRBD1 (5 bases). V was trimmed by 5 bases and J by 0 bases, leaving 14 bases between them. The CDR3 runs 16 residues. The germline V gene encodes CDR1 MDHEN and CDR2 SYDVKM. The DNA for the CDR3 is TGTGCCAGCAGTAGGCGGCGGGGCTATAGCAATCAGCCCCAGCATTTT. The encoded protein is CASSRRRGYSNQPQHF.

This chain links TRBV5-1 with TRBJ2-1; perhaps TRBD1 as D (6 bases). This CDR3 has 13 residues. CDR1 SGHRS and CDR2 YFSETQ come from the germline V gene. The V end lost 5 bases, the J end lost 6 bases, and 12 bases lay between the germline ends. The CDR3 sequence is CASRRTERNEQFF. The CDR3 bases are TGCGCCAGCAGGAGGACAGAGCGCAATGAGCAGTTCTTC.

The chain combines TRBV7-9 with TRBJ2-1; tentatively, D is TRBD1 (5 bases). V was trimmed by 4 bases and J by 10 bases, leaving 11 bases between them. Germline lookup yields CDR1 SEHNR and CDR2 FQNEAQ (reference sequence). CDR3 size: 12 residues. CDR3 sequence: CASSYDRIEQFF. The CDR3 nucleotides read TGTGCCAGCAGCTATGACAGAATAGAGCAGTTCTTC. Combining the CDR3 with reference TRBV7-9 and TRBJ2-1 gives the whole variable domain DTGVSQNPRHKITKRGQNVTFRCDPISEHNRLYWYRQTLGQGPEFLTYFQNEAQLEKSRLLSDRFSAERPKGSFSTLEIQRTEQGDSAMYLCASSYDRIEQFFGPGTRLTVL.

The chain links TRBV24-1 to TRBJ2-3; TRBD2 agrees at 11 bases. J was trimmed by 4 bases and V by 1 base; bases with no gene match: 6. The CDR3 runs to 17 residues. Germline V gene lookup returns CDR1 KGHDR and CDR2 SFDVKD. The CDR3 DNA is TGTGCCACCAGTGATTTAGGTAGCGGGGGGGTTGCAGATACGCAGTATTTT. As protein: CATSDLGSGGVADTQYF.

The J gene is TRBJ2-3, the V gene TRBV2; 9 nucleotides align to TRBD2. CDR3 size: 16 residues. The trim removed 9 bases at V and 2 bases at J, leaving 12 bases unmatched. The germline V gene encodes CDR1 SNHLY and CDR2 FYNNEI. CDR3 sequence (DNA): TGTGCCAGTAAAACCGGGACTAGCTACACCACAGATACGCAGTATTTT. Protein product: CASKTGTSYTTDTQYF.

This clone was recorded once. This chain uses TRBV2 with TRBJ2-1, with 11 bases aligning to TRBD2. The V and J ends lost 3 bases and 5 bases, in that order; junction bases with no gene match: 3. The CDR3 contains 15 residues. Germline CDR1 SNHLY, CDR2 FYNNEI. The CDR3 sequence is CASSDVAGGHNEQFF. CDR3 coding DNA: TGTGCCAGCAGTGATGTAGCGGGGGGGCACAATGAGCAGTTCTTC.

The chain joins TRBV19 to TRBJ2-1; no definite D call. The germline V and J ends were trimmed by 8 bases and 0 bases, with 8 bases remaining between them. CDR3 length equals 13 residues. The germline V gene encodes CDR1 LNHDA and CDR2 SQIVND (reference sequence). The CDR3 reads CASALSSYNEQFF. CDR3 coding DNA: TGTGCCAGTGCTCTGAGCTCCTACAATGAGCAGTTCTTC.

CDR3 DNA sequence: TGTGCCAGCAGCTTGGGCAGGGGAGCGTACAATGAGCAGTTCTTC. Protein product: CASSLGRGAYNEQFF. The chain combines TRBV7-2 with TRBJ2-1; tentatively, D is TRBD1 (6 bases). Germline values: CDR1 SGHTA, CDR2 FQGNSA. V was cut by 3 bases and J by 4 bases, with 13 bases left in between. The CDR3 length is 15 residues.

V usage is TRBV3-1 (or the pseudogene TRBV3-2) and J usage is TRBJ2-7; 11 bases match TRBD2. Trimming took 1 base from V and 3 from J; bases not matched to a gene: 11. Germline V gene lookup returns CDR1 LGHDT and CDR2 YNNKEL (reference sequence). The CDR3 runs 18 residues. As DNA, the CDR3 is TGTGCCAGCAGCCAAGGTGTCGTTAGCGGGGGGGACATCTACGAGCAGTACGTC. Its translation is CASSQGVVSGGDIYEQYV.

This chain links TRBV18 with TRBJ1-5; possible D gene TRBD1, 5 bases. This CDR3 comprises 15 residues. Germline CDR1 and CDR2: KGHSH and LQKENI. V was pared by 5 bases and J by 2 bases, with 13 bases between. The DNA of the CDR3 is TGTGCCAGCTCAACAACAGGAGCAGGCAATCAGCCCCAGCATTTT. Its protein is CASSTTGAGNQPQHF.

This chain uses TRBV27 with TRBJ1-4, with 7 nucleotides matching TRBD1. Trimming at V came to 5 bases and at J to 8 bases, leaving 8 bases not matched to a gene. The germline gives CDR1 MNHEY, CDR2 SMNVEV (reference sequence). This CDR3 comprises 14 residues. The CDR3 region has the DNA TGTGCCAGCAGTCAAGGGGGCGAGGGCGAAAAACTGTTTTTT. Translated: CASSQGGEGEKLFF.

This rearrangement joins TRBV15 to TRBJ1-4; 7 bases agree with TRBD1. Trimming removed 8 bases from V and 5 bases from J; junction bases left unmatched: 5. Germline lookup yields CDR1 LNHNV and CDR2 YYDKDF (reference sequence). This CDR3 has 13 amino acids. The CDR3 DNA reads TGTGCCACCGCGAGGGGGCTGAATGAAAAACTGTTTTTT. This sequence encodes CATARGLNEKLFF.